Shown below are 18 T cell receptor beta chains from a single sample sequenced in a study of blood T cells in healthy people across ages. Primed by a sample-barcoded 5' primer and a J-beta primer mix, a second PCR proceeded for roughly 7 to 11 cycles. In TCRdb, the 5' RACE reads were re-called with MiXCR into one record per CDR3 protein. The table has about a million distinct CDR3 sequences, roughly two fifths seen once. The sequenced material came from blood. All receptors come from a man in his late teens or twenties in good health.

V is TRBV7-2 and J is TRBJ2-5; the match to TRBD1 covers 7 bases. V was pared by 2 bases and J by 3 bases, with 9 bases of the junction left unmatched. There are 16 residues in the CDR3. Germline V gene data show CDR1 as SGHTA and CDR2 as FQGNSA. The CDR3 spells CASSLKGARVKETQYF. The CDR3 coding sequence is TGTGCCAGCAGCTTAAAGGGGGCGCGGGTCAAAGAGACCCAGTACTTC.

The V call is TRBV7-9, the J call TRBJ1-1, with D perhaps TRBD1 (6 bases). V lost 3 bases, J lost 0 bases, and 11 bases lay in between. Germline CDR1 and CDR2: SEHNR and FQNEAQ (reference sequence). CDR3 size: 15 residues. CDR3 residues: CASSFGDIMNTEAFF. DNA for the CDR3: TGTGCCAGCAGCTTTGGGGACATCATGAACACTGAAGCTTTCTTT. Variable domain in full (rest from reference TRBV7-9 and TRBJ1-1): DTGVSQNPRHKITKRGQNVTFRCDPISEHNRLYWYRQTLGQGPEFLTYFQNEAQLEKSRLLSDRFSAERPKGSFSTLEIQRTEQGDSAMYLCASSFGDIMNTEAFFGQGTRLTVV.

This clonotype has ten or more counts. V and J are TRBV6-5 and TRBJ2-3; no firm D call. From germline, CDR1 is MNHEY and CDR2 SVGAGI. V lost 0 bases, J lost 0 bases, and 7 bases lay in between. This CDR3 is 15 amino acids long. Here the CDR3 DNA reads TGTGCCAGCAGTTACTCAGGCGGTAGCACAGATACGCAGTATTTT. Protein: CASSYSGGSTDTQYF.

This clonotype was seen only a few times. The rearrangement joins TRBV4-3 to TRBJ1-6; no clear D gene. Germline V gene sequence: CDR1 LGHNA, CDR2 YSLEER. The V and J ends lost 0 bases and 7 bases respectively, with 28 bases between them. CDR3 length equals 21 residues. CDR3 bases: TGCGCCAGCAGCCAAGATAGTACCGGGCAGGTGCCCGTTGGTCAAAATTCACCCCTCCACTTT. Translating it yields CASSQDSTGQVPVGQNSPLHF.

This chain uses TRBV6-2 or TRBV6-3 with TRBJ2-1; D is perhaps TRBD1 or TRBD2 (6 bases each). The V gene lost 6 bases and the J gene lost 5 bases, with 17 bases spanning the gap. Germline V gene data show CDR1 as MNHEY and CDR2 as SVGEGT. The CDR3 totals 15 residues. The CDR3 is CASRERGPSHNEQFF. The DNA for the CDR3 is TGTGCCAGCAGAGAACGGGGGCCCAGCCACAATGAGCAGTTCTTC.

V and J are TRBV12-5 and TRBJ1-1, with D uncertain. Germline V gene data show CDR1 as LGHNT and CDR2 as FRNRAP. Trimming left V 1 base short and J 8 bases short, with 5 bases between. The CDR3 is 11 amino acids. The CDR3 is CASGLGSEAFF. The DNA for the CDR3 is TGTGCTAGTGGTTTGGGGTCCGAAGCTTTCTTT. The full variable domain, with the rest looked up from reference TRBV12-5 and TRBJ1-1, is DARVTQTPRHKVTEMGQEVTMRCQPILGHNTVFWYRQTMMQGLELLAYFRNRAPLDDSGMPKDRFSAEMPDATLATLKIQPSEPRDSAVYFCASGLGSEAFFGQGTRLTVV.

The chain carries TRBV7-2 and TRBJ2-3, with D possibly TRBD2 on 5 matching bases. V was trimmed by 5 bases and J by 0 bases, leaving 18 bases between them. The CDR3 is made up of 17 amino acids. Germline values: CDR1 SGHTA, CDR2 FQGNSA. The CDR3 here is CASSVPTRSGSTDTQYF. Here the CDR3 DNA reads TGTGCCAGCAGCGTACCTACTAGGAGCGGAAGCACAGATACGCAGTATTTT.

CDR3 in DNA: TGCAGTGCCTGTGACAGGGAATCGTTCTACAATGAGCAGTTCTTC. Residues: CSACDRESFYNEQFF. The chain uses TRBV20-1 and TRBJ2-1; 7 bases fit TRBD1. This CDR3 spans 15 amino acids. V shed 6 bases and J 3 bases; nucleotides not matched to a gene: 11. Germline CDR1 DFQATT, CDR2 SNEGSKA (reference sequence).

The chain combines TRBV6-2 or TRBV6-3 with TRBJ2-7; 9 bases are a match to TRBD2. J lost 7 bases, V lost 6 bases, and 13 bases had no gene match. Germline V gene lookup returns CDR1 MNHEY and CDR2 SVGEGT. The CDR3 covers 15 residues. The CDR3 is CASSRTGLAFNEQYF. The CDR3, as DNA: TGTGCCAGCAGCCGGACAGGACTAGCGTTCAATGAGCAGTACTTC.

The gene calls are TRBV4-2 and TRBJ2-5; TRBD1 is a possible D gene (6 bases). The tail of the sequence fits TRBJ2-7 better, so the J call may be wrong. The length of the CDR3 is 15 residues. The germline gives CDR1 LGHNA, CDR2 YNFKEQ. The DNA for the CDR3 is TGTGCCAGCAGCCAAGGGGCAGGGGAAACCTCCGAGCAGTACTTC. Protein sequence: CASSQGAGETSEQYF.

This clonotype occurred a few times. This chain uses TRBV24-1 with TRBJ2-1; 8 positions match TRBD2. The germline V gene encodes CDR1 KGHDR and CDR2 SFDVKD. The J segment lost 4 bases and the V segment lost 6 bases, leaving 4 bases of the junction unmatched. This CDR3 comprises 14 residues. CDR3 nucleotides: TGTGCCACCAGTTTGGGACTAGAATACAATGAGCAGTTCTTC. Its protein product is CATSLGLEYNEQFF.

The table lists this clonotype with a few counts. J is TRBJ1-1 and V is TRBV10-3; D unresolved. The CDR3 runs 12 residues. The V end lost 6 bases, the J end lost 0 bases, and 5 bases lay between the germline ends. The germline CDR1 and CDR2 sequences are ENHRY and SYGVKD. The CDR3 DNA sequence: TGTGCCATCAGGACGGTGAACACTGAAGCTTTCTTT. Amino acid sequence: CAIRTVNTEAFF.

The V and J genes are TRBV7-6 and TRBJ2-1, with D tentatively TRBD1 or TRBD2 (5 bases each). The better agreement between TRBJ2-7 and the DNA end casts doubt on the J call. Germline CDR1 SGHVS, CDR2 FNYEAQ. There are 14 residues in the CDR3. Here the CDR3 reads CASSTLRGNNEQYF. The DNA for the CDR3 is TGTGCCAGCAGCACGCTCCGGGGCAACAATGAGCAGTACTTC.

V and J are TRBV12-3 or TRBV12-4 and TRBJ2-1, with TRBD2 matching 14 bases. The length of the CDR3 is 13 residues. Losses at the gene ends were 4 bases for V and 13 bases for J; bases not matched to a gene: 3. The CDR3: CASSYGTSGGQFF. In DNA form, the CDR3 reads TGTGCCAGCAGTTACGGGACTAGCGGGGGCCAGTTCTTC.

The rearrangement links TRBV14 to TRBJ1-2; D not certain. CDR1 is SGHDN, CDR2 FVKESK, per germline. The CDR3 sequence is 13 residues long. With 1 base removed from V and 4 bases from J, the gap between germline ends came to 7 bases. CDR3 sequence reads: CASSQVTLYGYTF. In DNA form, the CDR3 reads TGTGCCAGCAGCCAAGTTACACTCTATGGCTACACCTTC.

The J gene is TRBJ2-7, the V gene TRBV20-1; the D gene could be TRBD1 or TRBD2 (5 bases each). The germline V gene has CDR1 DFQATT and CDR2 SNEGSKA (reference sequence). V lost 5 bases and J 7 bases, leaving 9 bases between the germline ends. The CDR3 is made up of 10 amino acids. The DNA for the CDR3 is TGCAGTGCTCCCGAGGGGGAGCAGTACTTC. Its protein product is CSAPEGEQYF.

About this clonotype itself: At one end the junction does not follow the germline gene, possibly because of a read error. The chain carries TRBV4-3 and TRBJ2-3; D gene unclear. The CDR3 runs to 16 residues. Germline V CDR1 and CDR2: LGHNA, YSLEER. The CDR3 coding sequence is TGCACCAGCAGCCAAGCAATTACAATCAGCACAGATACGCAGTATTTT. Residues: CTSSQAITISTDTQYF.

This clonotype was found a few times. This chain uses TRBV6-2 or TRBV6-3 with TRBJ2-1; TRBD1 matches 7 bases. After removal of 4 bases from V and 0 bases from J, the junction contained 6 bases not matched to a gene. The CDR3 spans 16 residues. CDR1 MNHEY and CDR2 SVGEGT come from the germline V gene. CDR3 DNA sequence: TGTGCCAGCAGTTTAACAGGGGTAAGCTCCTACAATGAGCAGTTCTTC. Protein sequence: CASSLTGVSSYNEQFF.